The clone carrying this TCR beta chain was counted a few times. The target antigen is unknown. The data stem from a study of identical twins. Study-wide results and caveats: Twin sharing of out-of-frame TCR alpha was underestimated by models in monozygotic pairs. Sequences that were out-of-frame, alpha and twin-shared displayed an excess of low generation probability. In beta out-of-frame sequences, the excess sharing between twins was weaker.

Germline trimming cut 5 bases from V and 0 bases from J; bases unmatched to any gene: 6. Germline V gene lookup returns CDR1 SEHNR and CDR2 FQNEAQ (reference sequence). This CDR3 region has 15 residues. One entry per CDR3 protein results from TCRdb running MiXCR on the 5' RACE reads. In the table there are approximately 220,000 distinct CDR3 sequences, roughly 7.5% of which are singletons. The data were also submitted as part of a second study, on yellow fever vaccine responses in identical twins.

The sequence came from a woman aged 18-30 years in good health. The sequencing sample was made of CD8+ T cells sorted from blood. The gene calls are TRBV7-9 and TRBJ1-1, with 7 bases fitting TRBD1. The CDR3 DNA sequence: TGTGCCAGCAGCATTTCGACAGGGATGAACACTGAAGCTTTCTTT. It yields the protein CASSISTGMNTEAFF.